The next 7 T cell receptor beta chains were all read from a single sample in a study of blood T cells in healthy people across ages. Primed by a sample-barcoded 5' primer and a J-beta primer mix, a second PCR proceeded for about 6 to 11 cycles. TCRdb re-analysed the 5' RACE reads in MiXCR, keeping a single row per CDR3 protein. This table holds about 570,000 distinct CDR3 sequences, about 25% found once. The material sequenced was blood. The source of these receptors is a woman in her 70s in good health.

The V and J genes are TRBV24-1 and TRBJ2-5; the match to TRBD1 covers 7 bases. CDR1 and CDR2 (germline): KGHDR, SFDVKD. The V and J ends lost 3 bases and 5 bases, in that order; junction bases with no gene match: 8. CDR3 length: 15 residues. This CDR3 reads CATSDTKGAGETQYF. CDR3 DNA: TGTGCCACCAGTGATACCAAGGGGGCAGGGGAGACCCAGTACTTC.

This chain connects TRBV29-1 to TRBJ2-7, with 8 positions matching TRBD1. The CDR3 covers 12 residues. Germline V gene sequence: CDR1 SQVTM, CDR2 ANQGSEA. Losses at the gene ends were 4 bases for V and 5 bases for J; bases not matched to a gene: 4. The CDR3 loop is CSVGQGIHEQYF. CDR3 DNA sequence: TGCAGCGTTGGACAGGGGATCCACGAGCAGTACTTC.

The rearrangement links TRBV9 to TRBJ1-2; 10 bases agree with TRBD1. Trimming at V came to 3 bases and at J to 0 bases, leaving 14 bases not matched to a gene. Germline loops: CDR1 SGDLS, CDR2 YYNGEE. This CDR3 spans 19 amino acids. CDR3 amino acids: CASSEEGFGTGASNYGYTF. The CDR3 nucleotides read TGTGCCAGCAGCGAGGAAGGATTCGGGACAGGGGCCTCTAACTATGGCTACACCTTC.

This sequence joins TRBV6-5 and TRBJ1-2, with D perhaps matching TRBD1 (6 bases). Germline lookup yields CDR1 MNHEY and CDR2 SVGAGI. The CDR3 consists of 17 residues. V was shortened by 4 bases and J by 1 base, with 19 bases between the two germline ends. The CDR3 region has the DNA TGTGCCAGCAGTTCCACCACCTTACAGGGAATTAACTATGGCTACACCTTC. It encodes CASSSTTLQGINYGYTF.

The chain joins TRBV12-3 or TRBV12-4 to TRBJ1-5; 8 bases are a match to TRBD1. This CDR3 has 17 residues. Trimming cost V 7 bases and J 0 bases; bases outside gene matches: 11. CDR3 sequence reads: CASNPGGTSSSNQPQHF. The CDR3 coding sequence is TGTGCCAGCAACCCAGGGGGCACCTCCTCTAGCAATCAGCCCCAGCATTTT.

This chain connects TRBV5-1 to TRBJ2-5; D not certain. The CDR3 is made up of 13 amino acids. The V and J ends lost 2 bases and 5 bases respectively, with 10 bases between them. The germline gives CDR1 SGHRS, CDR2 YFSETQ. The CDR3 nucleotides read TGCGCCAGCAGCTTCATCGCTGAGGAGACCCAGTACTTC. Its translation is CASSFIAEETQYF.

The chain is built from TRBV15 and TRBJ1-2; 9 bases fit TRBD1. This CDR3 spans 16 amino acids. CDR1 LNHNV and CDR2 YYDKDF come from the germline V gene (reference sequence). V shed 0 bases and J 5 bases; nucleotides not matched to a gene: 7. CDR3 coding DNA: TGTGCCACCAGCAGAGATGTAACAGGGGGCGGATATGGCTACACCTTC. Its translation is CATSRDVTGGGYGYTF.